This T cell receptor beta chain was documented in a study of response to subunit inactivated influenza vaccine (dated by TCRdb to 2017 to 2018). Regarding the complete study: To follow how T cells responded to a trivalent subunit inactivated influenza vaccine, the researchers relied on deep quantitative profiling of the T cell receptor repertoire. The study at large found these results: According to the authors, only a limited number of new T cells may be recruited by each seasonal influenza vaccination.

Notes on this clonotype: Its binding antigen is unknown. No base qualities exist here, and no much larger clone lies one base off it.

To prepare the library, RT-PCR was applied. TCRdb shows the sequencer as Illumina HiSeq 2500. TCRdb cleaned the public reads at Q25 with fastp, built clones with MiXCR and kept in-frame beta chains. Entries that share a CDR3 protein sequence are merged under the most common genes and DNA. The sample table holds about half a million distinct CDR3 sequences, of which approximately 7.6% were seen once. The ten largest account for roughly 13% of the sample. Trimming accounts for 3 bases at V and 3 bases at J, while the number of junction bases matched to no gene is 3. Reading the germline V gene gives CDR1 SNHLY and CDR2 FYNNEI. The CDR3 runs 16 residues from the cysteine to the phenylalanine. CDR3 DNA only is kept here, 48 bases in frame from base 1.

The clonotype originates from a man aged 50 to 69 who received an inactivated influenza vaccine. Donor details come from another sample of the same person, matched by shared clones. The chain is assembled from TRBV2 and TRBJ2-3; 13 central bases correspond to TRBD2. The source material was PBMCs from blood, sampled 23 months after vaccination. The CDR3 loop reads CASSDVGLAGTDTQYF. At the DNA level, the sequence is TGTGCCAGCAGTGACGTGGGACTAGCGGGAACAGATACGCAGTATTTT. The CDR3, completed at both ends by the reference TRBV2 and TRBJ2-3 genes, gives the full variable domain EPEVTQTPSHQVTQMGQEVILRCVPISNHLYFYWYRQILGQKVEFLVSFYNNEISEKSEIFDDQFSVERPDGSNFTLKIRSTKLEDSAMYFCASSDVGLAGTDTQYFGPGTRLTVL.